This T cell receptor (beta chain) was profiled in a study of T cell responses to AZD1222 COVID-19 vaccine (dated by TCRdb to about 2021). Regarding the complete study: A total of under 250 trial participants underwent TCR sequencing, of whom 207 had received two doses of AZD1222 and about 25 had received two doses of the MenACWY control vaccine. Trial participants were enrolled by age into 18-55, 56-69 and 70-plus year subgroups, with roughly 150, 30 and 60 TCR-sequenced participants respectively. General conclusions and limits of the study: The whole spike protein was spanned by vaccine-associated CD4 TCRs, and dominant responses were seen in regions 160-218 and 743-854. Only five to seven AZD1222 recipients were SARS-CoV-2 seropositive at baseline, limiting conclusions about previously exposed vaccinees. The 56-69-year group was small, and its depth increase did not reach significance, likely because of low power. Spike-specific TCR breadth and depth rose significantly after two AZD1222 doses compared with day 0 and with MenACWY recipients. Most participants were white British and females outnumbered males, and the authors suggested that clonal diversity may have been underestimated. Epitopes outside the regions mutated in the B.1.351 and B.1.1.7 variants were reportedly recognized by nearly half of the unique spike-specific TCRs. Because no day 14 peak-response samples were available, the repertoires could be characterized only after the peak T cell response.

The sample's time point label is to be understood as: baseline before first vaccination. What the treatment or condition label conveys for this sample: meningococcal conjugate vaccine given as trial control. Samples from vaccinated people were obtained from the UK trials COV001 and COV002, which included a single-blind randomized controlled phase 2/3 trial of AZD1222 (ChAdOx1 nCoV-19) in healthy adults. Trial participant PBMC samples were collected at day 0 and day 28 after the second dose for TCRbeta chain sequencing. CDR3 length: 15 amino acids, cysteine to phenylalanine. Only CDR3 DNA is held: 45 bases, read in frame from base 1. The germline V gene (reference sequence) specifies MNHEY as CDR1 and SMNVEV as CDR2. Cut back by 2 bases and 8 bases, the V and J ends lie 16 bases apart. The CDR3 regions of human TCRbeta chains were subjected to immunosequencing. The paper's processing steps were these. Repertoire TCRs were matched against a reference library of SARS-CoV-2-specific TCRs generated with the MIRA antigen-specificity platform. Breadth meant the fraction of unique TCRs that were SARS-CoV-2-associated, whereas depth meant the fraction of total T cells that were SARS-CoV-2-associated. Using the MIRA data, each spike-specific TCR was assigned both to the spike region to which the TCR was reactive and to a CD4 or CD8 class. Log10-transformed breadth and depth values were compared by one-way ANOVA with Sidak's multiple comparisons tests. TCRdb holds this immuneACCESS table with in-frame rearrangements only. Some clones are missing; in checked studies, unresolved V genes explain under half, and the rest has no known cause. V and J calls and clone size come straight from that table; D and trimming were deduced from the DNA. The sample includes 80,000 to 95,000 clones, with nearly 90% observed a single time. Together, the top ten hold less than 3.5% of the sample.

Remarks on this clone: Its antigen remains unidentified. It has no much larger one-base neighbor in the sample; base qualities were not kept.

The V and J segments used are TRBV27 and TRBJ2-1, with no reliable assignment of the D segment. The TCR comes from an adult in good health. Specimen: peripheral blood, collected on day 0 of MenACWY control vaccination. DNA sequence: TGTGCCAGCAGTTTAATTGTCGGGCCTGCGGATGAGCAGTTCTTC. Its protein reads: CASSLIVGPADEQFF.